In its sample, the clone carrying this T cell receptor (beta chain) was seen a few times. The target antigen is unknown. Germline loops: CDR1 LGHDT, CDR2 YNNKEL (reference sequence). The CDR3 runs to 16 residues. V lost 1 base and J lost 3, with 15 bases in between. The record originates from a study of identical twins. Study-level points and caveats: Surplus twin overlap in beta out-of-frame sequences was less pronounced. Abundant beta clonotypes from cord blood bore fewer insertions; memory repertoires lacked this pattern.

cDNA carried unique molecular identifiers, and a universal primer site was added by template switching. TCRdb re-called the 5' RACE reads through MiXCR, storing one row per CDR3 protein. The profile shows approximately 500,000 distinct CDR3 sequences, 20% to 25% of them singletons. The data also belong to a second study, concerning T cells expressing NK-cell markers. According to that study: Clones of NKG2C+ T cells that had expanded were of unclear HCMV specificity.

Sequenced sample: CD4+ T cells sorted from blood. The clonotype originates from a woman younger than 35 in good health. The rearrangement joins TRBV3-1 to TRBJ1-1; D remains unclear. The CDR3 coding sequence is TGTGCCAGCAGCCAAGGGGCATGGAGGATGCACACTGAAGCTTTCTTT. It codes for CASSQGAWRMHTEAFF.